Listed below are T cell receptor beta chains from one sample, sequenced in a study of cytomegalovirus exposure and HLA in healthy donors. Sequencing used immunoSEQ multiplex PCR; TCRdb keeps in-frame clones, though not all of them. The sample lists roughly 150,000 clones, 85% occurring once. Sequenced sample: PBMCs. These receptors were taken from a boy aged 2 to 10 in good health and CMV-seronegative. Each CDR3 is given with its conserved first and last residue. D genes are given only for firm matches. Size is omitted from some rows. Given values are once, few, many or a class for expanded clones.

>few|TRBJ2-3|TRBD2|TRBV5-4
TGTGCCAGCAGCTCCTCGGGATGGCGGGAGGCGGATACGCAGTATTTT
CASSSSGWREADTQYF
>-|TRBJ2-7|-|TRBV27
TGTGCCAGCAGTTCGCCGACTTACGAGCAGTACTTC
CASSSPTYEQYF
>-|TRBJ2-1|-|TRBV27
TGTGGAAACATTGGGACCGGGAGCCCCAATGAGCAGTTCTTC
CGNIGTGSPNEQFF
>-|TRBJ2-3|TRBD2|TRBV14
TGTGCCAGCAGCCCCCGTTTAGAGCGGGGGGTCACAGATACGCAGTATTTT
CASSPRLERGVTDTQYF
>-|TRBJ1-1|TRBD1|TRBV10-2
TGCGCCAGCGGGACAGGGGGGCAAGCTTTCTTT
CASGTGGQAFF
>-|TRBJ2-5|-|TRBV7-9
TGTGCCAGCAGCTTAATGGGGGGGCCGCAAGAGACCCAGTACTTC
CASSLMGGPQETQYF
>once|TRBJ2-3|TRBD2|TRBV18
TGTGCCAGCTCACCACCGACGACTAGCGGGAGCCGAGATACGCAGTATTTT
CASSPPTTSGSRDTQYF
>-|TRBJ2-3|-|TRBV2
TGTGCCAGCAGTGGTAGTAGCACAGATACGCAGTATTTT
CASSGSSTDTQYF
>-|TRBJ1-1|TRBD1|TRBV4-1
TGCGCCAGCAGCGGACGACAGGGGGAAACGAACACTGAAGCTTTCTTT
CASSGRQGETNTEAFF
>few|TRBJ2-7|-|TRBV27
TGTGCCAGCAGTCCCCGGGGGTTGGACTACTCCGAGCAGTACTTC
CASSPRGLDYSEQYF
>few|TRBJ1-1|TRBD1|TRBV6-1
TGTGCCAGCAGCTGGACAGGGAGGAACACTGAAGCTTTCTTT
CASSWTGRNTEAFF
>-|TRBJ2-5|TRBD1|TRBV6-1
TGTGCCAGCACAGAAAGGGGGCGTAGGGAGACCCAGTACTTC
CASTERGRRETQYF
>once|TRBJ2-4|TRBD2|TRBV29-1
TGCAGCGTCACTAGCGGGAGTACCAAAAACATTCAGTACTTC
CSVTSGSTKNIQYF
>-|TRBJ2-1|TRBD2|TRBV9
TGTGCCAGCAGCGTATTTGGCGGGAGCGAGCAGTTCTTC
CASSVFGGSEQFF
>few|TRBJ2-2|TRBD1|TRBV7-3
TGTGCCAGCAGCTGGACAGGGAACACCGGGGAGCTGTTTTTT
CASSWTGNTGELFF
>-|TRBJ2-1|-|TRBV6-1
TGTGCCAGCACCAGGGACATTTTAAACAATGAGCAGTTCTTC
CASTRDILNNEQFF
>-|TRBJ2-5|TRBD2|TRBV15
TGTGCCACCAGCCGCGGCGGGAGCTCAGAGACCCAGTACTTC
CATSRGGSSETQYF
>few|TRBJ1-6|-|TRBV28
TGTGCCAGCAGTCCCATCCAGACAGGTGGCTCATCACCCCTCCACTTT
CASSPIQTGGSSPLHF